The 24 T cell receptor beta chains below were found in one sample sequenced in a study of cytomegalovirus exposure and HLA in healthy donors. In the PCR, 60 Vbeta and 13 Jbeta primers were used. Method: immunoSEQ multiplex PCR; TCRdb's copy keeps in-frame clones and lacks some. Among 50,000 to 65,000 clones listed, over 60% were seen once. The sequenced material came from PBMCs. Receptors were obtained from a man in his fifties in good health and CMV-seropositive.

This clone was counted a few times. The gene calls are TRBV9 and TRBJ2-3; tentative D call: TRBD1 (5 bases). CDR3 length: 15 amino acids. The V and J ends lost 5 bases and 6 bases respectively, with 19 bases between them. The V gene's germline CDR1 is SGDLS and CDR2 YYNGEE. CDR3 residues: CASSPPGPARDTQYF. The CDR3 coding sequence is TGTGCCAGCAGTCCCCCAGGGCCGGCGAGGGATACGCAGTATTTT.

The chain couples TRBV10-3 to TRBJ1-1; D not certain. Germline values: CDR1 ENHRY, CDR2 SYGVKD. Trimming left V 0 bases short and J 11 bases short, with 13 bases between. This CDR3 has 13 amino acids. Here the CDR3 DNA reads TGTGCCATCAGTGAGTCGATCACCAGAGGGGCTTTCTTT. Translated, it gives CAISESITRGAFF.

The rearrangement links TRBV5-6 to TRBJ1-2; D remains ambiguous. The CDR3 is 14 amino acids. The V end was cut by 0 bases, the J end by 6 bases, with 12 bases between. CDR1 and CDR2 from the germline V gene are SGHDT and YYEEEE. CDR3 in DNA: TGTGCCAGCAGCTTGGACCCCGGGAAGGATGGCTACACCTTC. Amino acid sequence: CASSLDPGKDGYTF.

This clone was picked up a small number of times. The rearrangement uses TRBV5-1 and TRBJ1-2; D gene ambiguous. The CDR3 has 14 residues. V dropped 0 bases and J dropped 8 bases, with 14 bases sitting between them. Per the germline V gene, CDR1 is SGHRS and CDR2 is YFSETQ. The CDR3 region is CASSLDGGSAGYTF. Written as DNA, the CDR3 is TGCGCCAGCAGCTTGGATGGAGGCTCGGCCGGCTACACCTTC.

The V call is TRBV13, the J call TRBJ1-2; no firm D call. CDR3 length: 14 residues. Germline V gene lookup returns CDR1 PRHDT and CDR2 FYEKMQ (reference sequence). V was cut by 1 base and J by 2 bases, with 8 bases left in between. The CDR3 sequence: CASSLVSVNYGYTF. The CDR3 nucleotides are TGTGCCAGCAGCTTAGTTTCCGTGAACTATGGCTACACCTTC.

This clone showed up just a few times. The junction differs from germline at one of its ends, possibly a read error. The chain is built from TRBV15 and TRBJ2-5; D ambiguous. The CDR3 length is 13 residues. Germline assignment: CDR1 LNHNV and CDR2 YYDKDF (reference sequence). CDR3: CATSTVAGETQYF. The DNA of the CDR3 is TGTGCCACTAGCACAGTAGCTGGAGAGACCCAGTACTTC.

J is TRBJ2-6 and V is TRBV29-1, with D possibly TRBD1 on 5 matching bases. Trimming shortened V by 3 bases and J by 2 bases, and 14 bases separated the two germline ends. The CDR3 covers 16 residues. Germline CDR1 is SQVTM and CDR2 is ANQGSEA. The CDR3 DNA reads as TGCAGCGTTGATGTTGCAGGGCCCCCTGGGGCCAACGTCCTGACTTTC. Translation gives CSVDVAGPPGANVLTF.

The chain links TRBV27 to TRBJ2-7, with TRBD2 matching over 9 bases. Germline lookup yields CDR1 MNHEY and CDR2 SMNVEV (reference sequence). CDR3 length: 15 amino acids. The V segment lost 1 base and the J segment 0 bases; nucleotides outside the gene matches: 1. The CDR3 reads CASSLLAGDSYEQYF. Here the CDR3 DNA reads TGTGCCAGCAGTTTATTAGCGGGGGACTCCTACGAGCAGTACTTC.

A single count supports this clone. J is TRBJ2-7 and V is TRBV5-4, with D possibly TRBD2 on 7 matching bases. The CDR3 has 13 residues. V dropped 0 bases and J dropped 7 bases, with 11 bases sitting between them. Per the germline V gene, CDR1 is SGHNT and CDR2 is YYREEE (reference sequence). CDR3 nucleotides: TGTGCCAGCAGCTTGGCCGGGGGGCGTGAGCAGTACTTC. Residues: CASSLAGGREQYF. Combining the CDR3 with reference TRBV5-4 and TRBJ2-7 gives the whole variable domain ETGVTQSPTHLIKTRGQQVTLRCSSQSGHNTVSWYQQALGQGPQFIFQYYREEENGRGNFPPRFSGLQFPNYSSELNVNALELDDSALYLCASSLAGGREQYFGPGTRLTVT.

The V and J genes are TRBV27 and TRBJ1-2; D is unclear. Trimming pared 2 bases from V and 2 bases from J, leaving 9 bases between. Per germline, CDR1 MNHEY and CDR2 SMNVEV (reference sequence). The CDR3 length is 14 residues. The CDR3 DNA sequence: TGTGCCAGCAGTTTACGAGGCAGAAACTATGGCTACACCTTC. Translation: CASSLRGRNYGYTF.

This clone was seen more than once but under ten times. The V call is TRBV4-3, the J call TRBJ1-1, with D maybe TRBD1 (6 bases). CDR3 length equals 15 residues. CDR1 LGHNA and CDR2 YSLEER come from the germline V gene. V was shortened by 0 bases and J by 7 bases, with 15 bases between the two germline ends. CDR3 coding DNA: TGCGCCAGCAGCCAAGATTCTCAGGGGCTCGGTGAAGCTTTCTTT. This sequence encodes CASSQDSQGLGEAFF.

The chain couples TRBV4-1 to TRBJ2-7; D possibly corresponds to TRBD1 (6 bases). The CDR3 is 15 residues long. Germline CDR1 is MGHRA and CDR2 is YSYEKL. Trimming took off 0 bases at V and 3 bases at J, with 12 bases between the two ends. This chain's CDR3 is CASSQEPGHDYEQYF. The CDR3 DNA is TGCGCCAGCAGCCAAGAACCGGGACACGACTACGAGCAGTACTTC.

This clone was seen only a few times. The rearrangement joins TRBV15 to TRBJ1-5; tentatively, D is TRBD1 (6 bases). This CDR3 contains 13 residues. The V gene lost 7 bases and the J gene lost 2 bases, with 9 bases spanning the gap. Germline V CDR1 and CDR2: LNHNV, YYDKDF (reference sequence). The CDR3 DNA reads as TGTGCCACCAAGGGGGTGGGCAATCAGCCCCAGCATTTT. This codes for CATKGVGNQPQHF. Supplemented by reference TRBV15 and TRBJ1-5, the full variable domain reads DAMVIQNPRYQVTQFGKPVTLSCSQTLNHNVMYWYQQKSSQAPKLLFHYYDKDFNNEADTPDNFQSRRPNTSFCFLDIRSPGLGDTAMYLCATKGVGNQPQHFGDGTRLSIL.

This clone was counted once. The rearrangement links TRBV28 to TRBJ1-2, with D perhaps TRBD1 (6 bases). This CDR3 is built from 13 residues. The V gene lost 2 bases and the J gene lost 4 bases, with 8 bases spanning the gap. CDR1 and CDR2 from the germline V gene are MDHEN and SYDVKM. The CDR3 nucleotides are TGTGCCAGCAGTTTAGGGGGCGCCTATGGCTACACCTTC. Translated, it gives CASSLGGAYGYTF.

This clone has just a few counts. A read error may account for a junction end that differs from germline. The sample contains more than one DNA sequence encoding this CDR3. CDR3 loop: CASCDSSNTEAFF. The CDR3 nucleotides read TGTGCCAGCTGTGATAGTTCGAACACTGAAGCTTTCTTT. This chain uses TRBV2 with TRBJ1-1; D not resolved. CDR1 and CDR2 (germline): SNHLY, FYNNEI. This CDR3 contains 13 residues.

The chain employs TRBV19 and TRBJ1-5, with TRBD1 matching over 8 bases. This CDR3 spans 16 amino acids. The V gene's germline CDR1 is LNHDA and CDR2 SQIVND (reference sequence). Trimming cost V 3 bases and J 4 bases; bases outside gene matches: 8. CDR3 in amino acids: CASSIHLQGANQPQHF. The DNA for the CDR3 is TGTGCCAGTAGTATTCATCTCCAGGGGGCGAATCAGCCCCAGCATTTT. Full variable domain (outside the CDR3, taken from reference TRBV19 and TRBJ1-5): DGGITQSPKYLFRKEGQNVTLSCEQNLNHDAMYWYRQDPGQGLRLIYYSQIVNDFQKGDIAEGYSVSREKKESFPLTVTSAQKNPTAFYLCASSIHLQGANQPQHFGDGTRLSIL.

Points on this clone: The junction differs from germline at one of its ends, possibly a read error. At the DNA level, this CDR3 is encoded by other sequences in the same sample as well. The rearrangement links TRBV7-9 to TRBJ2-3, with D possibly TRBD2 on 5 matching bases. The CDR3 sequence is 16 residues long. From germline, CDR1 is SEHNR and CDR2 FQNEAQ (reference sequence). CDR3 region: CASSSGSGVPTDTQYF. CDR3 in DNA: TGCGCCAGCAGCAGTGGTTCCGGGGTACCCACAGATACGCAGTATTTT.

As regards this clone: One junction end does not reproduce the germline sequence, and a read error may be involved. The CDR3 DNA is TGTGCCAGCAGCCTACAGGGGGTCCCAAGAGAGGCCCAGTACTTC. It is translated as CASSLQGVPREAQYF. This chain connects TRBV7-2 to TRBJ2-5, with 8 bases matching TRBD1. The germline V gene has CDR1 SGHTA and CDR2 FQGNSA. CDR3 length: 15 residues. The complete variable domain, with remaining parts taken from reference TRBV7-2 and TRBJ2-5, reads GAGVSQSPSNKVTEKGKDVELRCDPISGHTALYWYRQSLGQGLEFLIYFQGNSAPDKSGLPSDRFSAERTGGSVSTLTIQRTQQEDSAVYLCASSLQGVPREAQYFGPGTRLLVL.

This clone came up once. The rearrangement links TRBV7-9 to TRBJ1-3, with D perhaps TRBD1 (5 bases). Germline CDR1 and CDR2: SEHNR and FQNEAQ (reference sequence). CDR3 length: 15 residues. V lost 5 bases, J lost 0 bases, and 11 bases lay in between. The CDR3 region has the DNA TGTGCCAGCAGCCCCGACAGCCTCTCTGGAAACACCATATATTTT. It specifies CASSPDSLSGNTIYF.

This clone is a singleton in its sample. The rearrangement uses TRBV28 and TRBJ2-1; 8 positions agree with TRBD2. V was clipped by 1 base and J by 5 bases; unmatched bases: 10. CDR3 size: 17 residues. Germline V lookup: CDR1 MDHEN, CDR2 SYDVKM. As DNA, the CDR3 is TGTGCCAGCAGTTTATTGGGGGGGACTAGACATAACAATGAGCAGTTCTTC. Translation gives CASSLLGGTRHNNEQFF.

This clone turned up a few times. The J gene is TRBJ2-7, the V gene TRBV27; 9 positions match TRBD2. This CDR3 has 15 residues. Germline V gives CDR1 MNHEY, CDR2 SMNVEV (reference sequence). J gave up 2 bases and V 6 bases, and 8 bases lay outside the gene matches. The CDR3 DNA reads as TGTGCCAGCAGATCCGGGACTAGCAGCACCTACGAGCAGTACTTC. Protein: CASRSGTSSTYEQYF.

The rearrangement uses TRBV28 and TRBJ2-3, with D perhaps matching TRBD1 (5 bases). The germline gives CDR1 MDHEN, CDR2 SYDVKM. CDR3 length: 16 residues. Deletions cut 3 bases from V and 2 bases from J, with 15 bases between. The DNA for the CDR3 is TGTGCCAGCAGTTTCCAAAGCCAGGGTAACACAGATACGCAGTATTTT. It codes for CASSFQSQGNTDTQYF.

V usage is TRBV4-1 and J usage is TRBJ1-5; 8 nucleotides match TRBD1. The CDR3 contains 14 residues. The germline V gene has CDR1 MGHRA and CDR2 YSYEKL. Germline trimming cut 4 bases from V and 4 bases from J; bases unmatched to any gene: 3. The CDR3 DNA is TGCGCCAGCAGCCCAGACAGGGGAAATCAGCCCCAGCATTTT. Translation gives CASSPDRGNQPQHF.

The chain carries TRBV18 and TRBJ1-1; D is unclear. The V gene lost 6 bases and the J gene lost 7 bases, with 9 bases spanning the gap. From germline, CDR1 is KGHSH and CDR2 LQKENI. The CDR3 extends over 11 amino acids. CDR3 nucleotides: TGTGCCAGCTCTGACACTCTTGAAGCTTTCTTT. Translated: CASSDTLEAFF.